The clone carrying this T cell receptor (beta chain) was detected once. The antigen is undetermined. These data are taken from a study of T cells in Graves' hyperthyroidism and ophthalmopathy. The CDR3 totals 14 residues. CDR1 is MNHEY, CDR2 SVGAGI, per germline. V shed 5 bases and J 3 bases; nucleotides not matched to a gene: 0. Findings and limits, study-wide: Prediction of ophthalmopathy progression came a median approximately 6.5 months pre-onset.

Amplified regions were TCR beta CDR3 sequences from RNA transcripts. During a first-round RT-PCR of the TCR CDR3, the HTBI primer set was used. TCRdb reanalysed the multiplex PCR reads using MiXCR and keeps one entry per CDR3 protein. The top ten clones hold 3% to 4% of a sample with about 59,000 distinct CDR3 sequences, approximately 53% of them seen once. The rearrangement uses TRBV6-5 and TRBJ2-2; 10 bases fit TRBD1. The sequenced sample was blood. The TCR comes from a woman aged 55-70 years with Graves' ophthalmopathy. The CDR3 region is CASSGQGDTGELFF. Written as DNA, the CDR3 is TGTGCCAGCAGTGGACAGGGGGACACCGGGGAGCTGTTTTTT.